The sequence of this T cell receptor beta chain was determined in a study of blood T cell repertoires in COVID-19 (dated by TCRdb to the early 2020s). About the investigation overall: Samples covering the acute and convalescent phases of COVID-19 were provided by collaborators in the United States, Italy and Spain. The repertoires were released in a freely available public database intended as a resource for research on the immune response to SARS-CoV-2. The material from the prospective study consisted of cDNA or gDNA derived from T cells, B-cell-depleted T cells, or PBMCs. HLA class I and class II types, where available, came from metadata supplied by the sample provider rather than from assay-based typing. Sample metadata almost always included a de-identified subject ID, COVID-19 status, age in years and sex. Deeply sampled blood TCRbeta repertoires from subjects exposed to, actively infected with, or recovered from COVID-19 were included in the dataset. Samples came from the ongoing ImmuneRACE study (first 160 participants) plus 1,254 subjects from 6 global collaborators.

Beyond this particular receptor, the publication reports: Clinical and demographic metadata were provided uncurated, with the amount varying by source and participant.

The junction shows trimming of 1 base on V and 5 bases on J, plus 16 bases between the germline ends. Inclusive of the bounding cysteine and phenylalanine, the CDR3 is 16 residues long. Solely the CDR3 DNA is kept, with 48 bases framed from the first base. The germline V gene (reference sequence) sets CDR1 to SEHNR and CDR2 to FQNEAQ. Enrolling through a virtual design, the prospective study's participants ranged in age from roughly 18 to 95 years and lived across 20 to 30 United States geographic areas. To assign participants to cohorts, the prospective study relied on clinical history that participants themselves reported in a screening survey and a study questionnaire. For ImmuneRACE Cohort 3, a participant was defined as recovered based on two consecutive negative NP/OP PCR tests, clearance by a healthcare professional, or resolution of symptoms. In the prospective study, mobile phlebotomists collected whole blood, serum and a nasopharyngeal or oropharyngeal swab from each participant. Participants in the prospective study had the option to provide additional blood draws and questionnaires over an approximately 2-month period. Before DNA extraction, prospective study blood samples were shipped either frozen or at room temperature.

Turning to this clone: The clone's antigen remains unknown. No quality values exist for individual bases; no much larger clone is one base distant.

TCRbeta CDR3 regions were amplified from genomic DNA using the immunoSEQ Assay, a bias-controlled multiplex PCR. For the original study's pipeline: Nucleated cell counts per sample were estimated from amplification of reference gene primers within the assay. Sequence reads were collapsed and filtered to measure the absolute abundance of every unique TCRbeta CDR3 rearrangement. For each sample, productive Simpson clonality was calculated as the square root of Simpson's diversity index across productive rearrangements. As stored in TCRdb, this immuneACCESS dataset retains in-frame rearrangements with V and J assigned. A fraction of the clones does not appear; measured against another copy, unresolved V genes explain less than half of the discrepancy, and the remainder lacks a known reason. For V, J and clone size, that table is used; D and trimming come from the DNA. For this sample there are 200,000 to 250,000 clones; less than 90% appear just once. Of the sample, about 6.6% falls within the top ten clones.

The sequencing sample was made of PBMCs or T cells enriched from blood (not recorded which). This clonotype was sampled from a woman between 40 and 50 years old who had recovered from COVID-19. The chain joins TRBV7-9 to TRBJ2-3; TRBD2 is possibly the D segment (5 matching bases). The CDR3 amino acid sequence is: CASSLVSRASGDTQYF. The sequence in DNA is TGTGCCAGCAGCTTAGTTTCGCGGGCCAGTGGAGATACGCAGTATTTT.